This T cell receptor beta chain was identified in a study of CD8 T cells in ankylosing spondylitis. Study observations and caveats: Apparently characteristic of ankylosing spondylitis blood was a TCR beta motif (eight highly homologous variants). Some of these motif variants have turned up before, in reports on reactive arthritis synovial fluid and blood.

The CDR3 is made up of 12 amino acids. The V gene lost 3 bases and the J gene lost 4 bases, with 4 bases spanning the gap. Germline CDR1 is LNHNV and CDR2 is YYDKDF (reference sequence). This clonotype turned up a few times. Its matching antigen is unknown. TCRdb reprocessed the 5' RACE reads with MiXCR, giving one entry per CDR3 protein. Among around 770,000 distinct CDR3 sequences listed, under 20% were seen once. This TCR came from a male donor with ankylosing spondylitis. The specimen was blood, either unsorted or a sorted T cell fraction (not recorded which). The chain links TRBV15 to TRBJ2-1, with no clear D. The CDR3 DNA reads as TGTGCCACCAGCAGCCCGTACAATGAGCAGTTCTTC. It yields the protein CATSSPYNEQFF.